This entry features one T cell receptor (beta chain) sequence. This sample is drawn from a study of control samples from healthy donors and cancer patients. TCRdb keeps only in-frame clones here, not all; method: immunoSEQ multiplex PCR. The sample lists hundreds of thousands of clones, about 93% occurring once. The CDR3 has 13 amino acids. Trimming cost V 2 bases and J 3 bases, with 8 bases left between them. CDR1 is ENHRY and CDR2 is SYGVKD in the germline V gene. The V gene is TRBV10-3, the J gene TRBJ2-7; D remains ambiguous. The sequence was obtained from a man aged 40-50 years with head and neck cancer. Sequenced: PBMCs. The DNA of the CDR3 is TGTGCCATCAGTGAGAATAACGGCTACGAGCAGTACTTC. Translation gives CAISENNGYEQYF.